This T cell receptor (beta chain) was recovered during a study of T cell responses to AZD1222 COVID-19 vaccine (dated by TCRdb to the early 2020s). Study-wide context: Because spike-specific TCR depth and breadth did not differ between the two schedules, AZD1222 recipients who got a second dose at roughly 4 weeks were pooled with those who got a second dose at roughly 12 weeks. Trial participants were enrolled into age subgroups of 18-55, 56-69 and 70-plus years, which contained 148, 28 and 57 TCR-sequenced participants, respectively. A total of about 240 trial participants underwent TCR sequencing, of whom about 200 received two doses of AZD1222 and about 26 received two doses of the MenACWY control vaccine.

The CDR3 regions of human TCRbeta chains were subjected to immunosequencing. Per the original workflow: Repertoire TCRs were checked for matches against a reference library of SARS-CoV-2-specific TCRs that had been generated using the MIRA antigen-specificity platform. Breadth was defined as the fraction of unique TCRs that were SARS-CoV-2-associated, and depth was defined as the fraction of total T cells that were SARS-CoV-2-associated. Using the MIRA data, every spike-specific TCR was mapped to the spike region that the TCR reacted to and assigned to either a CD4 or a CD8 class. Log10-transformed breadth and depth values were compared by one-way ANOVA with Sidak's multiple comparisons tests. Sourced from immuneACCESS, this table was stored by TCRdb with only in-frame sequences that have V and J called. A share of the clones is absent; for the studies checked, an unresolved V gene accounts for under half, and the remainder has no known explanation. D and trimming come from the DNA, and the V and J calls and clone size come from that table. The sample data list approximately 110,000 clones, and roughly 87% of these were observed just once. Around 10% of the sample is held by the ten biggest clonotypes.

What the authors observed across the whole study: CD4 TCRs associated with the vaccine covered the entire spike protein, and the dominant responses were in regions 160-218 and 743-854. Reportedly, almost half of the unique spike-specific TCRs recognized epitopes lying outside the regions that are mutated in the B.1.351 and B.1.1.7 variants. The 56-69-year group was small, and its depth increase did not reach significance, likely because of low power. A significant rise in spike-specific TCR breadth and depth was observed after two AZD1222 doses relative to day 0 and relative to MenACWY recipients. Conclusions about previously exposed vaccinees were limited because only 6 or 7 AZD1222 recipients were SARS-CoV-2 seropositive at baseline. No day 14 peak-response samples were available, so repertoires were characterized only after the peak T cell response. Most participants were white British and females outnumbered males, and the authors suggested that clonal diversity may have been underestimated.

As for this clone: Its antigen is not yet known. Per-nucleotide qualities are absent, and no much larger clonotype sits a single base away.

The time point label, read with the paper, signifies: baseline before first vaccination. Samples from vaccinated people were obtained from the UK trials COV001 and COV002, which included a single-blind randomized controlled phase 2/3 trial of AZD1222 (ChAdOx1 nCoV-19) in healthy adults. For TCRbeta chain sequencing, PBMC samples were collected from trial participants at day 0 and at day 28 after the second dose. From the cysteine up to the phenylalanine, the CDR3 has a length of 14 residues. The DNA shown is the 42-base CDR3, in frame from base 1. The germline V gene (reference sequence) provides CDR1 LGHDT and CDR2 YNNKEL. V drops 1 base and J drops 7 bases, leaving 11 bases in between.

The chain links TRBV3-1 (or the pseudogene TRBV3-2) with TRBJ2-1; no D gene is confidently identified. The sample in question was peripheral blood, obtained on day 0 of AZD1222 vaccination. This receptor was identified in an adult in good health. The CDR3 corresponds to CASSQVSATNEQFF. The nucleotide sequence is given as TGTGCCAGCAGCCAAGTATCAGCGACAAATGAGCAGTTCTTC.